Listed below are T cell receptor beta chains from one sample, sequenced in a study of blood T cell repertoires in COVID-19. Here immunoSEQ multiplex PCR was the method, and the copy in TCRdb shows in-frame clones only, minus some. Of 100,000 or so clones listed, 85% to 95% are singletons. Source material: peripheral blood. The source is a woman between 45 and 65 years old in a cohort sampled during active COVID-19. The CDR3 runs from the conserved cysteine through the conserved F or W. D genes are given only for firm matches. Not every row has a clone size; where given, it reads once, few, many or a size class.

clone_size d_call j_call v_call cdr3_aa cdr3_nt
few TRBD1 TRBJ2-1 TRBV3-1/TRBV3-2 CASSQEDRVGQFF TGTGCCAGCAGCCAAGAAGACAGGGTTGGGCAGTTCTTC
NA TRBD1 TRBJ1-5 TRBV2 CASSAGQGNQPQHF TGTGCCAGCAGTGCAGGACAGGGGAATCAGCCCCAGCATTTT
NA NA TRBJ1-2 TRBV7-9 CASQRAAPGCTF TGTGCCAGCCAGAGGGCCGCTCCGGGGTGCACCTTC
NA NA TRBJ2-2 TRBV28 CASSSPTRLVGTGELFF TGTGCCAGCAGTTCCCCAACCCGACTAGTAGGTACCGGGGAGCTGTTTTTT
NA NA TRBJ1-1 TRBV4-1 CASSLRGGRANTEAFF TGCGCCAGCAGCCTACGAGGCGGCAGGGCGAACACTGAAGCTTTCTTT
NA TRBD1 TRBJ2-5 TRBV9 CASSVETGRTQYF TGTGCCAGCAGCGTGGAGACAGGGAGGACCCAGTACTTC
NA NA TRBJ2-3 TRBV19 CASSILAADTQYF TGTGCCAGTAGTATATTAGCCGCAGATACGCAGTATTTT
NA TRBD2 TRBJ2-1 TRBV10-3 CAIGLGEGNNEQFF TGTGCCATCGGGCTGGGGGAGGGTAACAATGAGCAGTTCTTC
NA NA TRBJ1-3 TRBV7-9 CASSLGGIPLGNTIYF TGTGCCAGCAGCTTAGGAGGTATCCCCTTGGGAAACACCATATATTTT
NA NA TRBJ2-3 TRBV7-9 CASSLGGTGKPDTQYF TGTGCCAGCAGCTTAGGAGGAACAGGGAAGCCAGATACGCAGTATTTT
NA NA TRBJ1-2 TRBV3-1/TRBV3-2 CASSQEGLDSADYGYTF TGTGCCAGCAGCCAAGAGGGGTTGGACAGCGCCGACTATGGCTACACCTTC
NA TRBD2 TRBJ2-5 TRBV13 CASSQALAGGRSARQETQYF TGTGCCAGCAGCCAAGCACTAGCGGGGGGGCGGAGCGCCCGCCAAGAGACCCAGTACTTC
NA NA TRBJ2-2 TRBV12-3/TRBV12-4 CASSFGNTGELFF TGTGCCAGCAGTTTCGGGAACACCGGGGAGCTGTTTTTT
NA TRBD1 TRBJ2-1 TRBV9 CASSVGQGNEQFF TGTGCCAGCAGCGTCGGACAGGGCAATGAGCAGTTCTTC
NA TRBD2 TRBJ2-3 TRBV6-6 CASKRGGRGTDTQYF TGTGCCAGTAAGCGGGGGGGCCGAGGCACAGATACGCAGTATTTT
few NA TRBJ2-7 TRBV10-1 CASSDGSSYEQYF TGCGCCAGCAGTGACGGTTCCTCCTACGAGCAGTACTTC
NA NA TRBJ1-5 TRBV4-1 CASSHQSGWPQHF TGCGCCAGCAGCCATCAATCGGGGTGGCCCCAGCATTTT
NA NA TRBJ2-7 TRBV5-1 CASSSRLGTVGHEQYF TGCGCCAGCAGCTCCCGACTAGGGACAGTTGGCCACGAGCAGTACTTC
NA NA TRBJ2-1 TRBV14 CASSQDLGAWNEQFF TGTGCCAGCAGCCAAGACTTGGGGGCTTGGAATGAGCAGTTCTTC
NA TRBD1 TRBJ1-1 TRBV5-1 CARDRQGNTEAFF TGCGCCAGAGACCGACAGGGGAACACTGAAGCTTTCTTT
few NA TRBJ1-6 TRBV19 CASSFKGSWDSPLHF TGTGCCAGTAGTTTCAAGGGGTCATGGGATTCACCCCTCCACTTT
NA NA TRBJ1-2 TRBV5-8 CASSLQGPGGYTF TGTGCCAGCAGCTTGCAGGGGCCGGGGGGCTACACCTTC
NA NA TRBJ2-5 TRBV28 CASSSPGRGSYQETQYF TGTGCCAGCAGTTCCCCCGGGAGAGGGTCGTACCAAGAGACCCAGTACTTC
NA TRBD2 TRBJ2-2 TRBV6-2/TRBV6-3 CASTPGGTGELFF TGTGCCAGCACCCCCGGGGGGACCGGGGAGCTGTTTTTT
NA TRBD2 TRBJ2-5 TRBV9 CASSVAHRGGQETQYF TGTGCCAGCAGCGTAGCCCACCGGGGGGGCCAAGAGACCCAGTACTTC
NA NA TRBJ2-1 TRBV27 CASSYQGAEAHEQFF TGTGCCAGCAGTTACCAGGGTGCCGAAGCCCATGAGCAGTTCTTC
NA NA TRBJ1-2 TRBV6-2/TRBV6-3 CASSYVGGRDGYTF TGTGCCAGCAGTTACGTTGGAGGGAGGGATGGCTACACCTTC
NA NA TRBJ1-3 TRBV2 CASSEATNTIYF TGTGCCAGCAGTGAAGCCACTAACACCATATATTTT
NA TRBD2 TRBJ2-3 TRBV9 CASSSTGLAGPDTQYF TGTGCCAGCAGCAGTACTGGACTAGCGGGGCCAGATACGCAGTATTTT
few NA TRBJ1-3 TRBV3-1/TRBV3-2 CASSSTGAVLGSGNTIYF TGTGCCAGCAGCTCGACGGGAGCTGTTCTGGGTTCTGGAAACACCATATATTTT
NA NA TRBJ1-1 TRBV7-2 CATKGEWGQFTEAFF TGTGCCACCAAGGGGGAGTGGGGGCAGTTCACTGAAGCTTTCTTT
once NA TRBJ1-2 TRBV6-1 CASSPMADKPYGYTF TGTGCCAGCAGTCCAATGGCCGACAAGCCATATGGCTACACCTTC
once TRBD2 TRBJ2-3 TRBV5-1 CASSLELAGGTDTQYF TGCGCCAGCAGCTTGGAGCTAGCGGGGGGCACAGATACGCAGTATTTT
NA TRBD1 TRBJ2-7 TRBV11-3 CASSPQGASYEQYF TGTGCCAGCAGCCCCCAGGGGGCTAGCTACGAGCAGTACTTC
NA TRBD2 TRBJ2-7 TRBV5-5 CASSLAGGWQGAYEQYF TGTGCCAGCAGCTTGGCGGGGGGGTGGCAGGGAGCCTACGAGCAGTACTTC
few TRBD2 TRBJ2-2 TRBV11-2 CASRPRLAGTGELFF TGTGCCAGCAGACCCAGACTAGCGGGCACCGGGGAGCTGTTTTTT
NA TRBD1 TRBJ1-2 TRBV27 CASSPSGTGDNYGYTF TGTGCCAGCAGTCCCTCAGGCACAGGGGATAACTATGGCTACACCTTC
NA NA TRBJ1-1 TRBV6-5 CATIRGSDTEAFF TGTGCGACGATCAGGGGTTCGGACACTGAAGCTTTCTTT
NA NA TRBJ1-1 TRBV10-2 CASWPGVKNTEAFF TGCGCCAGCTGGCCAGGGGTAAAGAACACTGAAGCTTTCTTT
NA TRBD1 TRBJ1-2 TRBV19 CASSPTGDGATNYGYTF TGTGCCAGTAGTCCGACAGGGGACGGTGCCACTAACTATGGCTACACCTTC
NA TRBD1 TRBJ1-4 TRBV18 CASSQQGTDEKLFF TGTGCCAGCTCACAACAGGGGACAGATGAAAAACTGTTTTTT
NA TRBD2 TRBJ2-3 TRBV10-3 CAISDFGLAGRPDTQYF TGTGCCATCAGTGATTTCGGGCTAGCGGGACGTCCAGACACGCAGTATTTT
NA NA TRBJ2-5 TRBV18 CASRSVTGQETQYF TGTGCCAGCCGCTCCGTGACGGGCCAAGAGACCCAGTACTTC
NA TRBD1 TRBJ2-5 TRBV9 CASSIRPAGGQETQYF TGTGCCAGCAGCATCCGGCCCGCAGGGGGCCAGGAGACCCAGTACTTC
NA NA TRBJ1-2 TRBV6-1 CASSEAGRAWGYTF TGTGCCAGCAGTGAAGCCGGGAGAGCGTGGGGCTACACCTTC
NA NA TRBJ2-7 TRBV3-1/TRBV3-2 CASSQVRGTSYEQYF TGTGCCAGCAGCCAAGTGAGGGGGACCTCCTACGAGCAGTACTTC
NA TRBD2 TRBJ2-7 TRBV27 CASSLAGGHSYEQYF TGTGCCAGCAGTTTAGCGGGGGGCCACTCCTACGAGCAGTACTTC
NA NA TRBJ2-7 TRBV27 CASSFNVRDTLGDYEQYF TGTGCCAGCAGCTTTAACGTCCGGGACACCCTTGGGGACTACGAGCAGTACTTC
NA TRBD1 TRBJ1-2 TRBV5-4 CASSAGQGDAMTF TGTGCCAGCAGCGCGGGACAGGGGGATGCTATGACCTTC
once TRBD2 TRBJ2-5 TRBV19 CASNGGEGETQYF TGTGCCAGTAACGGCGGGGAGGGGGAGACCCAGTACTTC
NA TRBD1 TRBJ1-2 TRBV29-1 CSVVPGTGYGYTF TGCAGCGTTGTGCCCGGGACAGGGTATGGCTACACCTTC
NA NA TRBJ2-7 TRBV7-2 CASSLGLQDNHF TGTGCCAGCAGCTTAGGCCTACAGGACAACCACTTC
NA TRBD2 TRBJ2-1 TRBV11-3 CASSRTSGIWDEQFF TGTGCCAGCAGCCGGACTAGCGGGATATGGGATGAGCAGTTCTTC
NA TRBD1 TRBJ1-6 TRBV19 CASSTDRDLLNSPLHF TGTGCCAGTAGTACGGACAGGGACCTTCTTAATTCACCCCTCCACTTT
few NA TRBJ1-2 TRBV13 CASSQLGNYGYTF TGTGCCAGCAGCCAACTAGGAAACTATGGCTACACCTTC
NA TRBD2 TRBJ2-2 TRBV7-3 CASSLTTSAYTGELFF TGTGCCAGCAGCTTAACTACTAGCGCTTACACCGGGGAGCTGTTTTTT
NA TRBD2 TRBJ2-1 TRBV5-8 CASSLGTSYYNEQFF TGTGCCAGCAGCTTAGGGACTAGCTACTACAATGAGCAGTTCTTC
NA NA TRBJ2-1 TRBV14 CASSQGSPGDYSYNEQFF TGTGCCAGCAGCCAAGGTAGTCCAGGGGACTACTCCTACAATGAGCAGTTCTTC